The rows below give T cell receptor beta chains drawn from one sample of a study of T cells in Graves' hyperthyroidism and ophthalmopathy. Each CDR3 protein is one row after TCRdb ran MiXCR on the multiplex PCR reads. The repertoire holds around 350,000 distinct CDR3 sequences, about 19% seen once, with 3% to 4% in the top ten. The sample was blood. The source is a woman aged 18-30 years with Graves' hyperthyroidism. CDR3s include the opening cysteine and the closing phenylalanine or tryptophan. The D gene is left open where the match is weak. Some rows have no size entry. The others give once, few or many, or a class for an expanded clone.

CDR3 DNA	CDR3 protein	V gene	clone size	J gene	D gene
TGTGCCAGCAGTCCCGGGACAAGCGACGAGCAGTACTTC	CASSPGTSDEQYF	TRBV6-1	.	TRBJ2-7	.
TGTGCCAGCAGTAATAGGCAGGGAAGTACCGGGGAGCTGTTTTTT	CASSNRQGSTGELFF	TRBV25-1	few	TRBJ2-2	.
TGCAGTGCTGGCGACGTTGTGGGGGGTTCCTACGAGCAGTACTTC	CSAGDVVGGSYEQYF	TRBV20-1	many	TRBJ2-7	.
TGTGCCAGCAGCCTAGAACAGGGACAAGAGACCCAGTACTTC	CASSLEQGQETQYF	TRBV7-8	many	TRBJ2-5	.
TGTGCCAGCAGCAAGGGACCCGGGAATGGCTACACCTTC	CASSKGPGNGYTF	TRBV7-3	many	TRBJ1-2	.
TGTGCCAGCACTACCTCTTATGAGCGGGGGGGAGACTACGAGCAGTACTTC	CASTTSYERGGDYEQYF	TRBV6-1	many	TRBJ2-7	TRBD2
TGTGCCAGCAGTTTTGTCGGGGGCCACGAGCAGTACTTC	CASSFVGGHEQYF	TRBV28	medium-sized	TRBJ2-7	.
TGTGCCAGCAGCCCGGACAGGGAGGTCTCTTTCTTT	CASSPDREVSFF	TRBV12-3/TRBV12-4	.	TRBJ1-1	TRBD1
TGTGCCAGCAGCTTACTCAGGGGGTCCGGAAAACTGTTTTTT	CASSLLRGSGKLFF	TRBV7-9	many	TRBJ1-4	TRBD1
TGCGCCAGCAGCTACGGACAGGTCACTGAAGCTTTCTTT	CASSYGQVTEAFF	TRBV5-1	many	TRBJ1-1	TRBD1
TGCAGCGCGAGGAGGGTCGGGGCCAACGTCCTGACTTTC	CSARRVGANVLTF	TRBV20-1	many	TRBJ2-6	.
TGTGCCATCAGTGAGTTCGGCGGTGGACAGGGCCTTCCCCAGCATTTT	CAISEFGGGQGLPQHF	TRBV10-3	many	TRBJ1-5	TRBD1
TGTGCCACCAGTGGACTAGCGGGGGGGTTTGGCACCGGGGAGCTGTTTTTT	CATSGLAGGFGTGELFF	TRBV24-1	many	TRBJ2-2	TRBD2
TGTGCCAGCAGCCAAGTCCGGGGGTGGCAGTACTTC	CASSQVRGWQYF	TRBV3-1	.	TRBJ2-7	.
TGTGCCAGCAGCTTTTCTCCGACAGGGGGGGAAGAGACCCAGTACTTC	CASSFSPTGGEETQYF	TRBV7-9	.	TRBJ2-5	TRBD1
TGTGCCAGCTTACCTACCAAACCCTACGAGCAGTACTTC	CASLPTKPYEQYF	TRBV6-2/TRBV6-3	.	TRBJ2-7	.
TGTGCCAGCAGTTTAAGGGTTACCCTGGAGGCCGGGGAGCTGTTTTTT	CASSLRVTLEAGELFF	TRBV12-3/TRBV12-4	many	TRBJ2-2	.
TGCAGTGCTTACCTTCCTTCAGGGTTTAGTCAGCCCCAGCATTTT	CSAYLPSGFSQPQHF	TRBV20-1	few	TRBJ1-5	.
TGTGCCAGCACCAGGACTAGCGGGGGGCTAACGCATTACAATGAGCAGTTCTTC	CASTRTSGGLTHYNEQFF	TRBV27	.	TRBJ2-1	TRBD2
TGCAGTGCTAGCCCCGTCGTCGGGAACACTGAAGCTTTCTTT	CSASPVVGNTEAFF	TRBV20-1	many	TRBJ1-1	.
TGCGCCAGCAGCCCGGGACAGGTCAATTCACCCCTCCACTTT	CASSPGQVNSPLHF	TRBV4-1	.	TRBJ1-6	TRBD1
TGTGCCAGCAGTTTACGAGTACGGGTAGCCAACACCGGGGAGCTGTTTTTT	CASSLRVRVANTGELFF	TRBV12-3/TRBV12-4	.	TRBJ2-2	.
TGTGCCAGCAGTTTTGCAGGCGCCTACGAGCAGTACTTC	CASSFAGAYEQYF	TRBV28	many	TRBJ2-7	.
TGTGCCAGCAGCTTAACACCACTAGCGGGGGCCGTGGTGGAGACCCAGTACTTC	CASSLTPLAGAVVETQYF	TRBV11-1	many	TRBJ2-5	TRBD2
TGCGCCAGCCGCGGGAATAAAGAGGTGGGTCAGCCCCAGCATTTT	CASRGNKEVGQPQHF	TRBV4-1	many	TRBJ1-5	.
TGTGCCAGCAGCCCGGACCCCCAGGGAAACTATGGCTACACCTTC	CASSPDPQGNYGYTF	TRBV7-2	.	TRBJ1-2	.
TGTGCCAGCAGCTTTACGAGGGCCACTGAAGCTTTCTTT	CASSFTRATEAFF	TRBV11-3	many	TRBJ1-1	.
TGTGCCAGCAGCCCTCAGGGGATCCCTGACATTCAGTACTTC	CASSPQGIPDIQYF	TRBV7-8	many	TRBJ2-4	.